The 15 T cell receptor beta chains listed next were all sequenced from one sample in a study of blood T cells in healthy people across ages. Sample-barcoded 5' priming and a J-beta primer mix drove a second PCR of about 6 to 12 cycles. TCRdb reprocessed the 5' RACE reads with MiXCR, giving one entry per CDR3 protein. The data contain 750,000 to 850,000 distinct CDR3 sequences, 20% to 25% of them singletons. This same sample was also part of a study on T cells of mothers and their children.

The specimen was blood. The source of these receptors is a boy between 5 and 17 years old in good health.

Note on this clonotype: This is likely a read error, given that the CDR3 carries no conserved phenylalanine or tryptophan at its end. The chain employs TRBV4-3 and TRBJ2-7; TRBD2 matches at 8 bases. The CDR3 has 15 amino acids. Germline V gene data show CDR1 as LGHNA and CDR2 as YSLEER. J gave up 3 bases and V 1 base, and 5 bases lay outside the gene matches. CDR3 in amino acids: CASSQVVAGNYEQYL. CDR3 coding DNA: TGCGCCAGCAGCCAAGTCGTAGCGGGAAACTACGAGCAGTACCTC.

CDR3 residues: CASSPGFYGYTF. The CDR3 DNA reads as TGTGCCAGCAGTCCAGGATTCTATGGCTACACCTTC. V usage is TRBV12-3 or TRBV12-4 and J usage is TRBJ1-2, with no clear D. Trimming shortened V by 5 bases and J by 4 bases, and 8 bases separated the two germline ends. The CDR3 consists of 12 residues.

This clonotype was found a few times. The CDR3, as DNA: TGTGCCAGCAGCCCAACAGTAACCATGAACACTGAAGCTTTCTTT. This gives the protein CASSPTVTMNTEAFF. The chain couples TRBV7-9 to TRBJ1-1; D unclear. V lost 5 bases to trimming and J lost 0 bases, with 13 bases between them. CDR1 is SEHNR, CDR2 FQNEAQ, per germline (reference sequence). The CDR3 runs to 15 residues.

A few counts support this clonotype. An end of the junction differs from the germline gene, which may be a read error. The chain is built from TRBV12-3 or TRBV12-4 and TRBJ2-7, with 10 bases matching TRBD1. This CDR3 has 15 amino acids. The CDR3 spells CASSPTGGNSCEQYF. DNA for the CDR3: TGTGCCAGCAGCCCGACAGGGGGCAACTCCTGCGAGCAGTACTTC.

J is TRBJ2-7 and V is TRBV28; TRBD2 matches at 8 bases. J was trimmed by 3 bases and V by 4 bases; bases with no gene match: 11. CDR1 and CDR2 from the germline V gene are MDHEN and SYDVKM. CDR3 length: 16 amino acids. The CDR3 is CASSSSGGDGGYEQYF. CDR3 DNA: TGTGCCAGCAGTTCCTCCGGGGGGGACGGGGGCTACGAGCAGTACTTC. Full variable domain (remainder filled in from reference TRBV28 and TRBJ2-7): DVKVTQSSRYLVKRTGEKVFLECVQDMDHENMFWYRQDPGLGLRLIYFSYDVKMKEKGDIPEGYSVSREKKERFSLILESASTNQTSMYLCASSSSGGDGGYEQYFGPGTRLTVT.

The V and J genes are TRBV7-9 and TRBJ2-5; 11 nucleotides align to TRBD1. The better agreement between TRBJ2-7 and the DNA end casts doubt on the J call. This CDR3 comprises 16 residues. Germline CDR1 reads SEHNR; CDR2 reads FQNEAQ (reference sequence). The CDR3 here is CASSQGRDRGVHEQYF. The CDR3 DNA is TGTGCCAGCAGCCAAGGGCGGGACAGGGGGGTCCACGAGCAGTACTTC.

This clonotype occurred a few times. This sequence joins TRBV12-3 or TRBV12-4 and TRBJ2-7, with D possibly being TRBD2 (6 bases). This CDR3 spans 16 amino acids. The V end was cut by 2 bases, the J end by 2 bases, with 16 bases between. The CDR3 spells CASSLSYARETYEQYF. In DNA, the CDR3 is TGTGCCAGCAGTTTATCTTATGCGCGGGAAACCTACGAGCAGTACTTC.

V and J are TRBV5-1 and TRBJ2-1; tentatively, D is TRBD2 (7 bases). With 3 bases removed from V and 5 bases from J, the gap between germline ends came to 18 bases. This CDR3 has 16 residues. Looked up from germline, CDR1 is SGHRS and CDR2 is YFSETQ. DNA for the CDR3: TGCGCCAGCAGCTCCTCCCGGGGGGCGAAAAACAATGAGCAGTTCTTC. Translating gives CASSSSRGAKNNEQFF.

The chain is built from TRBV29-1 and TRBJ1-1; the D gene is possibly TRBD1 (6 bases). V was pared by 5 bases and J by 5 bases, with 12 bases between. Germline V gene data show CDR1 as SQVTM and CDR2 as ANQGSEA. This CDR3 is 12 amino acids long. In nucleotides, the CDR3 is TGCAGCGTTTCGGGGGCCGTGACTGAAGCTTTCTTT. It specifies CSVSGAVTEAFF.

V is TRBV19 and J is TRBJ2-1, with a weak D call TRBD1 (6 bases). The germline V gene encodes CDR1 LNHDA and CDR2 SQIVND (reference sequence). This CDR3 is built from 16 residues. V was shortened by 0 bases and J by 5 bases, with 14 bases between the two germline ends. This CDR3 reads CASSIDRAGANNEQFF. In DNA, the CDR3 is TGTGCCAGTAGTATAGATAGGGCAGGGGCTAACAATGAGCAGTTCTTC.

This clonotype was seen a few times. V gene TRBV4-3 combines with J gene TRBJ2-1; TRBD2 matches 10 bases. This CDR3 comprises 19 residues. V lost 6 bases, J lost 7 bases, and 21 bases stayed unmatched. Germline CDR1 is LGHNA and CDR2 is YSLEER. CDR3 residues: CASSGAGGAYGPLRNEQFF. The CDR3, as DNA: TGCGCCAGCAGTGGAGCGGGAGGGGCCTACGGCCCACTACGAAATGAGCAGTTCTTC.

This clonotype was detected only a few times. The rearrangement links TRBV20-1 to TRBJ2-5; TRBD1 aligns across 7 bases. Germline V gene lookup returns CDR1 DFQATT and CDR2 SNEGSKA (reference sequence). This CDR3 is built from 14 residues. V trimming: 3 bases; J trimming: 2 bases; junction bases outside the gene matches: 6. As DNA, the CDR3 is TGCAGTGCTAGTGGGACAGCATTACAAGAGACCCAGTACTTC. Its translation is CSASGTALQETQYF.

This clonotype has more than one count but fewer than ten. V and J are TRBV24-1 and TRBJ2-7, with D hard to call. The J call may not be correct, given that the DNA end is closer to TRBJ2-5. The length of the CDR3 is 11 residues. Germline CDR1 and CDR2: KGHDR and SFDVKD. CDR3: CATSDWVTQYF. The CDR3 region has the DNA TGTGCCACCAGTGATTGGGTGACCCAGTACTTC.

This clonotype was counted only a few times. The V and J genes are TRBV29-1 and TRBJ2-7; 8 positions agree with TRBD1. CDR1 is SQVTM, CDR2 ANQGSEA, per germline. This CDR3 spans 13 amino acids. J was trimmed by 5 bases and V by 6 bases; bases with no gene match: 9. CDR3 amino acids: CSVLGQGVHEQYF. CDR3 bases: TGCAGCGTCCTAGGACAGGGAGTCCACGAGCAGTACTTC.

This clonotype has more than one count but fewer than ten. The chain has TRBV20-1 and TRBJ2-5, with 16 bases fitting TRBD2. Trimming cost V 6 bases and J 4 bases; bases outside gene matches: 11. This CDR3 is built from 17 residues. CDR1 is DFQATT, CDR2 SNEGSKA, per germline (reference sequence). CDR3 residues: CSAPGTSGRAGGETQYF. CDR3 in DNA: TGCAGTGCACCCGGGACTAGCGGGAGGGCCGGCGGAGAGACCCAGTACTTC.